Below are 30 T cell receptor beta chains sequenced from a single sample in a study of PD-1 blockade in classical Hodgkin lymphoma. The data were produced by immunoSEQ multiplex PCR, yet TCRdb's version contains in-frame clones alone and is incomplete. The sample carries around 60,000 clones, about 85% recorded once. Time point of the sample: cycle 4 day 1 (C4D1), after less than 7 weeks of nivolumab. All trial patients relapsed after autologous stem cell transplantation. The material was peripheral blood mononuclear cells (PBMCs), obtained before the fourth cycle of nivolumab. These TCRs come from a human donor with classical Hodgkin lymphoma.

The chain carries TRBV28 and TRBJ2-1; D is tentatively TRBD1 or TRBD2 (5 bases each). The CDR3 is made up of 15 amino acids. The ends were cut back, 8 bases at V and 4 bases at J, with 18 bases in the middle. Germline-derived CDR1 and CDR2 are MDHEN and SYDVKM. As DNA, the CDR3 is TGTGCCAGCGAAAAATGGGGACGGATATACAATGAGCAGTTCTTC. Protein: CASEKWGRIYNEQFF. Combining the CDR3 with reference TRBV28 and TRBJ2-1 gives the whole variable domain DVKVTQSSRYLVKRTGEKVFLECVQDMDHENMFWYRQDPGLGLRLIYFSYDVKMKEKGDIPEGYSVSREKKERFSLILESASTNQTSMYLCASEKWGRIYNEQFFGPGTRLTVL.

The chain uses TRBV5-6 and TRBJ2-3, with D perhaps being TRBD1 or TRBD2 (5 bases each). This CDR3 has 16 amino acids. The V end was cut by 3 bases, the J end by 7 bases, with 21 bases between. CDR1 is SGHDT and CDR2 is YYEEEE in the germline V gene. The CDR3 nucleotides are TGTGCCAGCAGCTGGGGCGCGCATCGGGGAAGCAATACGCAGTATTTT. The encoded protein is CASSWGAHRGSNTQYF. The variable domain in full, completed from reference TRBV5-6 and TRBJ2-3, reads DAGVTQSPTHLIKTRGQQVTLRCSPKSGHDTVSWYQQALGQGPQFIFQYYEEEERQRGNFPDRFSGHQFPNYSSELNVNALLLGDSALYLCASSWGAHRGSNTQYFGPGTRLTVL.

This clone has a handful of counts. The rearrangement uses TRBV2 and TRBJ2-3; tentative D call: TRBD2 (6 bases). The CDR3 runs to 15 residues. V dropped 4 bases and J dropped 9 bases, with 20 bases sitting between them. From germline, CDR1 is SNHLY and CDR2 FYNNEI. The CDR3 sequence is CASSGIGGGFGTQYF. The CDR3 region has the DNA TGTGCCAGCAGTGGAATAGGAGGAGGGTTTGGGACGCAGTATTTT.

The chain recombines TRBV6-5 with TRBJ2-7; the D is unclear. CDR3 length equals 14 residues. Germline V lookup: CDR1 MNHEY, CDR2 SVGAGI. The V gene lost 5 bases and the J gene lost 3 bases, with 14 bases spanning the gap. DNA of the CDR3: TGTGCCAGCAGTCCCGTAGGTTCCGGCTACGAGCAGTACTTC. Translated, it gives CASSPVGSGYEQYF.

The V and J genes are TRBV11-3 and TRBJ2-1; D may be TRBD2 (5 bases). Germline values: CDR1 SGHNT, CDR2 YENEEA. Between the trimmed V and J ends, which lost 2 bases and 0 bases, there was a span of 11 bases. The CDR3 is 16 amino acids. The DNA for the CDR3 is TGTGCCAGCAGCTTACAGACTATCTCCTCCTACAATGAGCAGTTCTTC. Translated, it gives CASSLQTISSYNEQFF.

This clone was detected a few times. The chain recombines TRBV7-9 with TRBJ1-1; possible D gene TRBD1, 5 bases. CDR1 is SEHNR, CDR2 FQNEAQ, per germline (reference sequence). The CDR3 loop spans 14 amino acids. Trimming shortened V by 5 bases and J by 0 bases, and 10 bases separated the two germline ends. Here the CDR3 reads CASSRQLMNTEAFF. The CDR3 coding sequence is TGTGCCAGCAGCCGACAGTTAATGAACACTGAAGCTTTCTTT.

In its sample, this clone was seen once. The rearrangement joins TRBV30 to TRBJ1-5; D remains ambiguous. The CDR3 is made up of 18 amino acids. CDR1 is GTSNPN, CDR2 SVGIG, per germline (reference sequence). Trimming cost V 0 bases and J 0 bases, with 18 bases left between them. The DNA of the CDR3 is TGTGCCTGGAGTGTTAATCGGGTCGGTGTATATAGCAATCAGCCCCAGCATTTT. Protein: CAWSVNRVGVYSNQPQHF.

V is TRBV9 and J is TRBJ2-3; D is undetermined. Germline assignment: CDR1 SGDLS and CDR2 YYNGEE. Deletions cut 2 bases from V and 3 bases from J, with 10 bases between. The CDR3 sequence is 14 residues long. DNA for the CDR3: TGTGCCAGCAGCGTTGAACTTGGGACAGATACGCAGTATTTT. Translating gives CASSVELGTDTQYF.

The V gene is TRBV6-4, the J gene TRBJ2-1; no reliable D call. The V end was cut by 7 bases, the J end by 4 bases, with 8 bases between. Germline V gene data show CDR1 as MRHNA and CDR2 as SNTAGT. This CDR3 comprises 12 residues. The CDR3 spells CASKSVYNEQFF. CDR3 sequence (DNA): TGTGCCAGCAAGAGCGTATACAATGAGCAGTTCTTC.

Note on this clone: Other DNA sequences of this sample code for an identical CDR3. The chain links TRBV5-1 to TRBJ2-2; D unclear. The germline V gene has CDR1 SGHRS and CDR2 YFSETQ. The CDR3 spans 15 residues. V was cut by 0 bases and J by 0 bases, with 6 bases left in between. This chain's CDR3 is CASSLAGTNTGELFF. CDR3 in DNA: TGCGCCAGCAGCTTGGCCGGAACGAACACCGGGGAGCTGTTTTTT.

This chain links TRBV5-1 with TRBJ2-5; D may correspond to TRBD1 or TRBD2 (5 bases each). This CDR3 has 14 amino acids. The germline V and J ends were trimmed by 7 bases and 5 bases, with 18 bases remaining between them. From germline, CDR1 is SGHRS and CDR2 YFSETQ. The CDR3 reads CASSGAGLMETQYF. Written as DNA, the CDR3 is TGCGCCAGCTCCGGGGCAGGGTTGATGGAGACCCAGTACTTC.

The V and J genes are TRBV18 and TRBJ2-1; the D is unclear. The CDR3 is 12 residues long. In germline, CDR1 is KGHSH, CDR2 LQKENI. Trimming removed 3 bases at V and 3 bases at J, with 3 bases between. In nucleotides, the CDR3 is TGTGCCAGCTCACCGGGCTACAATGAGCAGTTCTTC. This codes for CASSPGYNEQFF.

This clone was counted once. This chain links TRBV10-2 with TRBJ2-7; the match to TRBD2 covers 14 bases. The V segment lost 2 bases and the J segment 2 bases; nucleotides outside the gene matches: 8. This CDR3 is built from 18 residues. Germline assignment: CDR1 WSHSY and CDR2 SAAADI. CDR3 DNA: TGCGCCAGCAGTGAGCCGGGACTAGCGGGGGCAGGCGCCTACGAGCAGTACTTC. As protein: CASSEPGLAGAGAYEQYF.

This chain joins TRBV5-1 and TRBJ1-1; D is uncertain. This CDR3 spans 16 amino acids. The germline V gene encodes CDR1 SGHRS and CDR2 YFSETQ. V lost 0 bases and J 6 bases, leaving 18 bases between the germline ends. CDR3 sequence: CASSLAFSGSFPEAFF. DNA for the CDR3: TGCGCCAGCAGCTTGGCCTTCTCGGGGAGTTTCCCTGAAGCTTTCTTT.

The chain uses TRBV10-3 and TRBJ2-1; D possibly corresponds to TRBD1 (6 bases). Deletions cut 4 bases from V and 6 bases from J, with 13 bases between. This CDR3 has 14 residues. Germline lookup yields CDR1 ENHRY and CDR2 SYGVKD. The CDR3 bases are TGTGCCATCAGTGTAGGGGGTCCCCTCAATGAGCAGTTCTTC. It specifies CAISVGGPLNEQFF.

The chain joins TRBV19 to TRBJ1-4; 7 bases map to TRBD1. CDR1 and CDR2 from the germline V gene are LNHDA and SQIVND (reference sequence). The CDR3 sequence is 16 residues long. With 5 bases clipped from V and 8 bases from J, the junction kept 14 bases outside the gene matches. CDR3 sequence: CASSELPGQRGEKLFF. The CDR3 DNA reads TGTGCCAGTAGTGAGCTCCCGGGACAGAGGGGGGAAAAACTGTTTTTT.

V and J are TRBV20-1 and TRBJ2-5; D unresolved. Trimming left V 5 bases short and J 7 bases short, with 11 bases between. The CDR3 runs 11 residues. The V gene's germline CDR1 is DFQATT and CDR2 SNEGSKA (reference sequence). The DNA for the CDR3 is TGCAGTGCTGAGACCTATGGGACCCAGTACTTC. This codes for CSAETYGTQYF.

The CDR3 DNA is TGCGCCAGCAGCTTGACGTCGGGTGCGGAGACCCAGTACTTC. It is translated as CASSLTSGAETQYF. The chain combines TRBV5-1 with TRBJ2-5, with D unclear. The germline gives CDR1 SGHRS, CDR2 YFSETQ. V lost 1 base and J 5 bases, leaving 12 bases between the germline ends. CDR3 length equals 14 residues.

The chain uses TRBV2 and TRBJ1-5; no clear D. V gave up 8 bases and J gave up 9 bases, with 14 bases separating them. Germline V gives CDR1 SNHLY, CDR2 FYNNEI. The CDR3 is 12 residues long. The CDR3: CASEPHTGPQHF. CDR3 in DNA: TGTGCCAGCGAACCCCATACGGGGCCCCAGCATTTT.

V gene TRBV6-6 combines with J gene TRBJ2-7, with TRBD1 matching over 7 bases. This CDR3 is built from 15 residues. CDR1 MNHNY and CDR2 SVGAGI come from the germline V gene (reference sequence). The V segment lost 4 bases and the J segment 1 base; nucleotides outside the gene matches: 7. Here the CDR3 reads CASSSRSGQSYEQYF. DNA for the CDR3: TGTGCCAGCAGTTCGCGTTCGGGACAGTCCTACGAGCAGTACTTC.

V usage is TRBV2 and J usage is TRBJ2-1; D remains unclear. The CDR3 loop spans 16 amino acids. Trimming cost V 6 bases and J 4 bases, with 19 bases left between them. Looked up from germline, CDR1 is SNHLY and CDR2 is FYNNEI. CDR3 residues: CASSPNGLPIYNEQFF. CDR3 sequence (DNA): TGTGCCAGCAGCCCTAATGGCCTTCCTATATACAATGAGCAGTTCTTC. Looking up the rest from reference TRBV2 and TRBJ2-1 gives the full variable domain: EPEVTQTPSHQVTQMGQEVILRCVPISNHLYFYWYRQILGQKVEFLVSFYNNEISEKSEIFDDQFSVERPDGSNFTLKIRSTKLEDSAMYFCASSPNGLPIYNEQFFGPGTRLTVL.

The rearrangement links TRBV13 to TRBJ2-3, with D tentatively TRBD2 (6 bases). Trimming removed 5 bases at V and 7 bases at J, with 13 bases between. The CDR3 is made up of 13 amino acids. Germline CDR1 and CDR2: PRHDT and FYEKMQ (reference sequence). The CDR3 sequence is CASSVTSLNTQYF. The DNA for the CDR3 is TGTGCCAGCAGCGTTACTAGCCTCAATACGCAGTATTTT.

The CDR3 sequence: CASSQARVPTDTQYF. The DNA for the CDR3 is TGCGCCAGCAGCCAGGCCAGGGTACCCACAGATACGCAGTATTTT. The V gene is TRBV4-1, the J gene TRBJ2-3, with D perhaps matching TRBD1 (5 bases). The ends were cut back, 3 bases at V and 2 bases at J, with 12 bases in the middle. CDR1 is MGHRA and CDR2 is YSYEKL in the germline V gene. The CDR3 sequence is 15 residues long.

This chain joins TRBV28 and TRBJ1-5; no firm D call. The CDR3 totals 13 residues. Germline CDR1 is MDHEN and CDR2 is SYDVKM. With 4 bases removed from V and 11 bases from J, the gap between germline ends came to 15 bases. The DNA of the CDR3 is TGTGCCAGCAGTTCTCGTCTTCTATGGGCCCAGCATTTT. The encoded protein is CASSSRLLWAQHF.

The chain uses TRBV10-2 and TRBJ2-7; weak D call: TRBD1 (5 bases). The CDR3 is 14 residues long. V was clipped by 7 bases and J by 0 bases, with 13 bases between them. CDR1 and CDR2 (germline): WSHSY, SAAADI. The CDR3 sequence is CASKDTLSSYEQYF. Written as DNA, the CDR3 is TGCGCCAGCAAGGACACCTTATCCTCCTACGAGCAGTACTTC.

The J gene is TRBJ2-5, the V gene TRBV28, with D uncertain. CDR1 MDHEN and CDR2 SYDVKM come from the germline V gene. CDR3 size: 16 residues. Trimming took 4 bases from V and 3 from J, leaving 18 bases between them. The CDR3 DNA reads TGTGCCAGCAGTTCATCGACACCCAAGGCCAAAGAGACCCAGTACTTC. It encodes CASSSSTPKAKETQYF.

The V gene is TRBV9, the J gene TRBJ2-5, with D tentatively TRBD2 (6 bases). This CDR3 has 14 residues. Germline values: CDR1 SGDLS, CDR2 YYNGEE. Trimming left V 3 bases short and J 5 bases short, with 14 bases between. CDR3 sequence (DNA): TGTGCCAGCAGCGCCTCGAGTGGGGGGGAGACCCAGTACTTC. This encodes CASSASSGGETQYF.

This clone was counted a single time. V is TRBV10-2 and J is TRBJ1-1; 8 bases map to TRBD1. Trimming at V came to 6 bases and at J to 7 bases, leaving 22 bases not matched to a gene. The CDR3 has 18 residues. Germline values: CDR1 WSHSY, CDR2 SAAADI. CDR3: CASRSPLRQGSSAIEAFF. Here the CDR3 DNA reads TGCGCCAGCAGAAGTCCCCTACGACAGGGGAGTTCTGCGATTGAAGCTTTCTTT.

The chain recombines TRBV28 with TRBJ1-6, with TRBD1 identical over 9 bases. Trimming cost V 6 bases and J 10 bases; bases outside gene matches: 7. The length of the CDR3 is 14 residues. Germline V gene lookup returns CDR1 MDHEN and CDR2 SYDVKM. Written as DNA, the CDR3 is TGTGCCAGCAGGACGGGACAGGGAAGATCACCCCTCCACTTT. It codes for CASRTGQGRSPLHF.

This chain uses TRBV4-2 with TRBJ1-3; D unresolved. Looked up from germline, CDR1 is LGHNA and CDR2 is YNFKEQ. V lost 4 bases and J lost 4, with 14 bases in between. The CDR3 has 15 amino acids. The chain's CDR3 is CASSPSSTQGNTIYF. The CDR3 nucleotides read TGTGCCAGCAGCCCTTCGTCCACGCAGGGAAACACCATATATTTT.